A single sample gave rise to the 21 T cell receptor beta chains below, sequenced in a study of T cells after yellow fever vaccination (dated by TCRdb to the late 2010s). The library was prepared using 5' RACE. Instrument used: Illumina NovaSeq 6000. TCRdb reran the public reads through fastp at Q25 and MiXCR, keeping productive beta chains. Duplicate CDR3 protein sequences are folded into a single record with the most common DNA and genes. This sample comprises about 310,000 distinct CDR3 sequences, roughly 4% of them detected only once. Roughly a quarter of the sample belongs to the ten largest clones. Read against the paper, the sample's treatment or condition label means: live attenuated yellow fever vaccine strain. The sequencing used PBMCs, collected on the day of the yellow fever booster vaccination. These receptors were collected from a man aged 18 to 29 who received the YFV17D yellow fever vaccine.

This clonotype has more than one count but fewer than ten. The rearrangement joins TRBV15 to TRBJ1-2; D is unresolved. The germline V gene has CDR1 LNHNV and CDR2 YYDKDF (reference sequence). The CDR3 totals 12 residues. The V end was cut by 4 bases, the J end by 2 bases, with 5 bases between. CDR3 sequence: CATSTSNYGYTF. CDR3 DNA sequence: TGTGCCACCAGCACCAGCAACTATGGCTACACCTTC.

This clonotype was found a few times. V is TRBV12-3 or TRBV12-4 and J is TRBJ2-6, with a possible D match to TRBD2 (6 bases). There are 19 residues in the CDR3. V lost 3 bases and J lost 0, with 18 bases in between. The CDR3 region has the DNA TGTGCCAGCAGTTTGGGGTACCGGGGGTCCCTCTCTGGGGCCAACGTCCTGACTTTC. Protein: CASSLGYRGSLSGANVLTF.

This clonotype was observed a few times. The chain combines TRBV6-2 or TRBV6-3 with TRBJ2-5, with no clear D. The V gene's germline CDR1 is MNHEY and CDR2 SVGEGT. The ends were cut back, 3 bases at V and 1 base at J, with 6 bases in the middle. CDR3 length: 13 amino acids. The CDR3 region has the DNA TGTGCCAGCAGTTATGAGAGCCAAGAGACCCAGTACTTC. Protein sequence: CASSYESQETQYF.

The table lists this clonotype with a few counts. The CDR3 nucleotides read TGCGCCAGCAGCAAGACAGGGGACTCCTACGAGCAGTACGTC. This encodes CASSKTGDSYEQYV. The genes are TRBV5-1 and TRBJ2-7; 8 bases align to TRBD1. The CDR3 runs to 14 residues. Germline lookup yields CDR1 SGHRS and CDR2 YFSETQ. V gave up 4 bases and J gave up 0 bases; unmatched junction bases: 3.

This clonotype turned up a few times. The chain has TRBV20-1 and TRBJ1-2; D is possibly TRBD1 (5 bases). V was clipped by 6 bases and J by 1 base, with 12 bases between them. Germline loops: CDR1 DFQATT, CDR2 SNEGSKA (reference sequence). The CDR3 covers 13 residues. The CDR3 DNA reads as TGCAGTGCCGGGGGGGGGTTTAACTATGGCTACACCTTC. Protein sequence: CSAGGGFNYGYTF.

This clonotype was seen at least ten times. The chain couples TRBV6-6 to TRBJ2-2, with D possibly TRBD2 on 5 matching bases. The CDR3 has 16 amino acids. Germline values: CDR1 MNHNY, CDR2 SVGAGI (reference sequence). V was shortened by 5 bases and J by 7 bases, with 20 bases between the two germline ends. CDR3 sequence: CASSRTPPIQNGELFF. CDR3 bases: TGTGCCAGCAGTAGGACTCCCCCTATTCAGAACGGGGAGCTGTTTTTT.

This clonotype was picked up a small number of times. This rearrangement joins TRBV12-3 or TRBV12-4 to TRBJ2-3; D is possibly TRBD2 (5 bases). The length of the CDR3 is 12 residues. Trimming removed 3 bases from V and 5 bases from J, with 6 bases in between. CDR3 in DNA: TGTGCCAGCAGTTTTGAGGGAGATACGCAGTATTTT. As protein: CASSFEGDTQYF.

Details on this clonotype: A read error may explain this, as a much larger clone is one base away. The chain is built from TRBV18 and TRBJ2-5; D gene unclear. This CDR3 contains 12 residues. Germline CDR1 and CDR2: KGHSH and LQKENI. Here the CDR3 DNA reads TGTGACAGCTCACCGGACCGGGCGACCCAGTACTTC. Translated: CDSSPDRATQYF. Filled out from reference TRBV18 and TRBJ2-5, the complete variable domain reads NAGVMQNPRHLVRRRGQEARLRCSPMKGHSHVYWYRQLPEEGLKFMVYLQKENIIDESGMPKERFSAEFPKEGPSILRIQQVVRGDSAAYFCDSSPDRATQYFGPGTRLLVL.

In this sample, this clonotype turned up a few times. The CDR3 here is CASSDTGGGQPQHF. As DNA, the CDR3 is TGTGCCAGCAGCGATACAGGGGGCGGTCAGCCCCAGCATTTT. The chain carries TRBV5-4 and TRBJ1-5, with 9 bases fitting TRBD1. Germline V lookup: CDR1 SGHNT, CDR2 YYREEE (reference sequence). CDR3 length equals 14 residues. Trimming at V came to 4 bases and at J to 6 bases, leaving 5 bases not matched to a gene.

The sample holds many counts of this clonotype. This chain uses TRBV29-1 with TRBJ2-7; weak D call: TRBD2 (5 bases). Trimming removed 7 bases at V and 2 bases at J, with 15 bases between. Germline lookup yields CDR1 SQVTM and CDR2 ANQGSEA. This CDR3 is 13 amino acids long. This chain's CDR3 is CSGDVAFPYEQYV. The CDR3 DNA follows: TGCAGCGGAGACGTAGCGTTTCCCTACGAGCAGTACGTC.

There are a few counts of this clonotype. This sequence joins TRBV12-3 or TRBV12-4 and TRBJ1-5; perhaps TRBD1 as D (6 bases). This CDR3 is built from 13 residues. Trimming shortened V by 7 bases and J by 5 bases, and 12 bases separated the two germline ends. The CDR3 is CASNGGLYQPQHF. The CDR3 region has the DNA TGTGCCAGCAACGGGGGCCTCTATCAGCCCCAGCATTTT.

The chain uses TRBV4-3 and TRBJ2-5, with 10 bases identical to TRBD2. This CDR3 comprises 15 residues. V was pared by 0 bases and J by 5 bases, with 3 bases of the junction left unmatched. Germline V gives CDR1 LGHNA, CDR2 YSLEER. The CDR3 spells CASSQEAGGPETQYF. Here the CDR3 DNA reads TGCGCCAGCAGCCAAGAAGCGGGGGGGCCGGAGACCCAGTACTTC.

There are many counts of this clonotype. The chain recombines TRBV20-1 with TRBJ2-6; possibly TRBD2 for D (6 bases). CDR1 is DFQATT, CDR2 SNEGSKA, per germline (reference sequence). CDR3 length: 16 amino acids. The V end lost 1 base, the J end lost 0 bases, and 10 bases lay between the germline ends. CDR3 bases: TGCAGTGCTAGAGTGCCCGGGAGCTCTGGGGCCAACGTCCTGACTTTC. Encoded protein: CSARVPGSSGANVLTF.

This clonotype was observed at least ten times. V gene TRBV7-2 combines with J gene TRBJ1-2; D not certain. The V end was cut by 3 bases, the J end by 0 bases, with 11 bases between. CDR1 and CDR2 from the germline V gene are SGHTA and FQGNSA. This CDR3 region has 15 residues. The CDR3 loop is CASSFQGGANYGYTF. The CDR3 region has the DNA TGTGCCAGCAGCTTCCAAGGCGGAGCTAACTATGGCTACACCTTC.

This clonotype was counted many times. This chain joins TRBV7-8 and TRBJ1-6; D is ambiguous. The germline CDR1 and CDR2 sequences are SGHVS and FQNEAQ. The CDR3 loop spans 14 amino acids. V was pared by 5 bases and J by 7 bases, with 12 bases between. CDR3 loop: CASSPRVRNSPLHF. The CDR3 region has the DNA TGTGCCAGCAGCCCTCGGGTCAGGAATTCACCCCTCCACTTT.

There are a few counts of this clonotype. The gene calls are TRBV19 and TRBJ2-7, with 7 bases fitting TRBD1. The CDR3 spans 15 residues. CDR1 is LNHDA, CDR2 SQIVND, per germline (reference sequence). V lost 3 bases to trimming and J lost 5 bases; unmatched junction nucleotides: 10. The CDR3: CASSIRGQTPNEQYF. CDR3 coding DNA: TGTGCCAGTAGTATTCGGGGACAGACCCCTAACGAGCAGTACTTC.

The rearrangement links TRBV20-1 to TRBJ1-1; D gene uncertain. Germline V gene lookup returns CDR1 DFQATT and CDR2 SNEGSKA (reference sequence). This CDR3 region has 13 residues. Trimming took 1 base from V and 1 from J, leaving 7 bases between them. The DNA for the CDR3 is TGCAGTGCTAGAGTTCAAGCGAACACTGAAGCTTTCTTT. This translates into CSARVQANTEAFF.

This clonotype was counted between two and nine times. The J gene is TRBJ2-5, the V gene TRBV5-1; tentative D call: TRBD1 (7 bases). Trimming took off 4 bases at V and 1 base at J, with 17 bases between the two ends. CDR1 SGHRS and CDR2 YFSETQ come from the germline V gene. The CDR3 has 16 residues. DNA of the CDR3: TGCGCCAGCAGCCCCCAGGGGGGCACCCTCCAAGAGACCCAGTACTTC. This codes for CASSPQGGTLQETQYF.

This clonotype has a handful of counts. This chain joins TRBV5-1 and TRBJ1-6, with D unresolved. This CDR3 has 13 residues. Trimming took off 3 bases at V and 7 bases at J, with 8 bases between the two ends. Germline CDR1 SGHRS, CDR2 YFSETQ. The CDR3 DNA reads as TGCGCCAGCAGCTCGTCCATGAATTCACCCCTCCACTTT. As protein: CASSSSMNSPLHF. The full variable domain, completed using reference TRBV5-1 and TRBJ1-6, is KAGVTQTPRYLIKTRGQQVTLSCSPISGHRSVSWYQQTPGQGLQFLFEYFSETQRNKGNFPGRFSGRQFSNSRSEMNVSTLELGDSALYLCASSSSMNSPLHFGNGTRLTVT.

V is TRBV20-1 and J is TRBJ2-3; D gene unclear. Germline V CDR1 and CDR2: DFQATT, SNEGSKA (reference sequence). Trimming cost V 6 bases and J 1 base, with 14 bases left between them. The CDR3 length is 14 residues. The CDR3 reads CSAPPSRGTDTQYF. The CDR3 nucleotides are TGCAGTGCCCCCCCCAGCCGGGGCACAGATACGCAGTATTTT.

J is TRBJ1-2 and V is TRBV7-9; D unclear. CDR1 is SEHNR, CDR2 FQNEAQ, per germline (reference sequence). This CDR3 spans 13 amino acids. Trimming pared 0 bases from V and 7 bases from J, leaving 9 bases between. CDR3 coding DNA: TGTGCCAGCAGCTTAGCGCGAGAAGGTGGCTACACCTTC. Its protein product is CASSLAREGGYTF. The whole variable domain, filled in from reference TRBV7-9 and TRBJ1-2, reads DTGVSQNPRHKITKRGQNVTFRCDPISEHNRLYWYRQTLGQGPEFLTYFQNEAQLEKSRLLSDRFSAERPKGSFSTLEIQRTEQGDSAMYLCASSLAREGGYTFGSGTRLTVV.